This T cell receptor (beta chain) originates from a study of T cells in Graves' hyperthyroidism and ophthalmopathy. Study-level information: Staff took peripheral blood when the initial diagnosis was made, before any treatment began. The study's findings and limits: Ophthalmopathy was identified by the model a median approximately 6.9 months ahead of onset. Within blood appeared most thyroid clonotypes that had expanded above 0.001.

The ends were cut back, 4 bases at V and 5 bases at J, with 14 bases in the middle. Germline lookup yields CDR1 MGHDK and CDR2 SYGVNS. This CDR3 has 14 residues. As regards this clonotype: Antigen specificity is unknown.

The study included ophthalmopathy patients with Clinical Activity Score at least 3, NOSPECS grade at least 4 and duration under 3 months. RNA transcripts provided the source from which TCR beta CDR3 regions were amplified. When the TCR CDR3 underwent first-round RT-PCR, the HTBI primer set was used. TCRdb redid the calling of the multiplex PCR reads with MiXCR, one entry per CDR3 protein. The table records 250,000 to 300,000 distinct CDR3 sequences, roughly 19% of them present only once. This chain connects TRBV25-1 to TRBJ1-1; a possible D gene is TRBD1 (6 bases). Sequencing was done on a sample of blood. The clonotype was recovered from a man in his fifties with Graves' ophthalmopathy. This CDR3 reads CASSAGGRGTEAFF. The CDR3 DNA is TGTGCCAGCAGTGCCGGGGGCCGAGGGACTGAAGCTTTCTTT.